These 4 T cell receptor beta chains were sequenced from one sample in a study of cytomegalovirus exposure and HLA in healthy donors. The PCR ran on 60 Vbeta and 13 Jbeta primers. TCRdb's table, derived via immunoSEQ multiplex PCR, lists solely in-frame clones and lacks some. The repertoire includes about 59,000 clones, 65% to 90% of them detected once, and 1.5% to 2% sits in the top ten. Sequencing was carried out using PBMCs. The receptors here all came from a human donor in good health.

The V and J genes are TRBV13 and TRBJ2-7; 9 bases align to TRBD2. The CDR3 is 15 amino acids. From germline, CDR1 is PRHDT and CDR2 FYEKMQ (reference sequence). The V gene end was trimmed by 4 bases and the J gene end by 4 bases; junction bases not matched to a gene: 8. The CDR3 here is CASSSPTSGQYEQYF. DNA for the CDR3: TGTGCCAGCAGCTCTCCGACTAGCGGACAGTACGAGCAGTACTTC.

The chain recombines TRBV28 with TRBJ1-1, with D perhaps matching TRBD1 (5 bases). This CDR3 comprises 15 residues. In germline, CDR1 is MDHEN, CDR2 SYDVKM. V was trimmed by 6 bases and J by 1 base, leaving 15 bases between them. CDR3 loop: CASSSPFTGNTEAFF. The CDR3 DNA reads as TGTGCCAGCAGCTCCCCTTTTACAGGGAACACTGAAGCTTTCTTT.

V is TRBV4-2 and J is TRBJ1-5; the D is unclear. V dropped 6 bases and J dropped 0 bases, with 9 bases sitting between them. CDR3 length equals 14 residues. Germline assignment: CDR1 LGHNA and CDR2 YNFKEQ. The CDR3 region is CASRAEYSNQPQHF. In DNA form, the CDR3 reads TGTGCCAGCAGGGCGGAGTATAGCAATCAGCCCCAGCATTTT.

This clone came up a few times. J is TRBJ1-3 and V is TRBV30; D perhaps matches TRBD1 (5 bases). The CDR3 sequence is 14 residues long. The V gene lost 2 bases and the J gene lost 1 base, with 9 bases spanning the gap. The germline V gene has CDR1 GTSNPN and CDR2 SVGIG (reference sequence). CDR3 nucleotide sequence: TGTGCCTGGAGTACGGGGGTTTCTGGAAACACCATATATTTT. Its translation is CAWSTGVSGNTIYF.